The clone carrying this TCR beta chain was seen just once. Its antigen is as yet unknown. Germline V gives CDR1 LNHDA, CDR2 SQIVND (reference sequence). Deletions cut 7 bases from V and 3 bases from J, with 15 bases between. CDR3 size: 14 residues. PCR involved 60 Vbeta and 13 Jbeta primers. Some clones are missing from TCRdb's copy, which holds only in-frame ones; the method was immunoSEQ multiplex PCR. The data contain around 160,000 clones, around 73% of them singletons. This record belongs to a study of cytomegalovirus exposure and HLA in healthy donors. Regarding the study as a whole: The later analysis indicated that the majority of CMV-associated TCR beta chains appeared HLA-restricted. Within an earlier analysis, most TCR beta V segments proved productive either about 90% or about 30% of the time. Follow-up analysis seemed to connect common viral pathogens with several of the most significant clusters identified.

V and J are TRBV19 and TRBJ1-1; the D gene is possibly TRBD1 (6 bases). The sequenced sample consisted of PBMCs. The clonotype originates from a male donor in good health and CMV-seronegative. This CDR3 reads CASKPGAAYTEAFF. The CDR3 nucleotides are TGTGCCAGTAAACCAGGGGCTGCGTACACTGAAGCTTTCTTT.